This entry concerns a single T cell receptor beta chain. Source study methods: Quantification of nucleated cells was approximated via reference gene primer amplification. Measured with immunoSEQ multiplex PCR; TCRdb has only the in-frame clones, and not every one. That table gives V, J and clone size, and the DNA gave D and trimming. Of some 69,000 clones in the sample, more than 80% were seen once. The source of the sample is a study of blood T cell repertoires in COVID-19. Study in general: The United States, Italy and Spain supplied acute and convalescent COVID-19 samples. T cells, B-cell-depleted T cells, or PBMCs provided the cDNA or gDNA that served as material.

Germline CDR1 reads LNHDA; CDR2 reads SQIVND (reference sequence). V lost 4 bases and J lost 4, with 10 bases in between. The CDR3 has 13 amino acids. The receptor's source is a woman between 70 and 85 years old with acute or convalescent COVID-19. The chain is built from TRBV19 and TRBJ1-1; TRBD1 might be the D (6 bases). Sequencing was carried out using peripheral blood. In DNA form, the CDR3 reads TGTGCCAGTAGTAGTCCCAGGGGCACTGAAGCTTTCTTT. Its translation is CASSSPRGTEAFF.